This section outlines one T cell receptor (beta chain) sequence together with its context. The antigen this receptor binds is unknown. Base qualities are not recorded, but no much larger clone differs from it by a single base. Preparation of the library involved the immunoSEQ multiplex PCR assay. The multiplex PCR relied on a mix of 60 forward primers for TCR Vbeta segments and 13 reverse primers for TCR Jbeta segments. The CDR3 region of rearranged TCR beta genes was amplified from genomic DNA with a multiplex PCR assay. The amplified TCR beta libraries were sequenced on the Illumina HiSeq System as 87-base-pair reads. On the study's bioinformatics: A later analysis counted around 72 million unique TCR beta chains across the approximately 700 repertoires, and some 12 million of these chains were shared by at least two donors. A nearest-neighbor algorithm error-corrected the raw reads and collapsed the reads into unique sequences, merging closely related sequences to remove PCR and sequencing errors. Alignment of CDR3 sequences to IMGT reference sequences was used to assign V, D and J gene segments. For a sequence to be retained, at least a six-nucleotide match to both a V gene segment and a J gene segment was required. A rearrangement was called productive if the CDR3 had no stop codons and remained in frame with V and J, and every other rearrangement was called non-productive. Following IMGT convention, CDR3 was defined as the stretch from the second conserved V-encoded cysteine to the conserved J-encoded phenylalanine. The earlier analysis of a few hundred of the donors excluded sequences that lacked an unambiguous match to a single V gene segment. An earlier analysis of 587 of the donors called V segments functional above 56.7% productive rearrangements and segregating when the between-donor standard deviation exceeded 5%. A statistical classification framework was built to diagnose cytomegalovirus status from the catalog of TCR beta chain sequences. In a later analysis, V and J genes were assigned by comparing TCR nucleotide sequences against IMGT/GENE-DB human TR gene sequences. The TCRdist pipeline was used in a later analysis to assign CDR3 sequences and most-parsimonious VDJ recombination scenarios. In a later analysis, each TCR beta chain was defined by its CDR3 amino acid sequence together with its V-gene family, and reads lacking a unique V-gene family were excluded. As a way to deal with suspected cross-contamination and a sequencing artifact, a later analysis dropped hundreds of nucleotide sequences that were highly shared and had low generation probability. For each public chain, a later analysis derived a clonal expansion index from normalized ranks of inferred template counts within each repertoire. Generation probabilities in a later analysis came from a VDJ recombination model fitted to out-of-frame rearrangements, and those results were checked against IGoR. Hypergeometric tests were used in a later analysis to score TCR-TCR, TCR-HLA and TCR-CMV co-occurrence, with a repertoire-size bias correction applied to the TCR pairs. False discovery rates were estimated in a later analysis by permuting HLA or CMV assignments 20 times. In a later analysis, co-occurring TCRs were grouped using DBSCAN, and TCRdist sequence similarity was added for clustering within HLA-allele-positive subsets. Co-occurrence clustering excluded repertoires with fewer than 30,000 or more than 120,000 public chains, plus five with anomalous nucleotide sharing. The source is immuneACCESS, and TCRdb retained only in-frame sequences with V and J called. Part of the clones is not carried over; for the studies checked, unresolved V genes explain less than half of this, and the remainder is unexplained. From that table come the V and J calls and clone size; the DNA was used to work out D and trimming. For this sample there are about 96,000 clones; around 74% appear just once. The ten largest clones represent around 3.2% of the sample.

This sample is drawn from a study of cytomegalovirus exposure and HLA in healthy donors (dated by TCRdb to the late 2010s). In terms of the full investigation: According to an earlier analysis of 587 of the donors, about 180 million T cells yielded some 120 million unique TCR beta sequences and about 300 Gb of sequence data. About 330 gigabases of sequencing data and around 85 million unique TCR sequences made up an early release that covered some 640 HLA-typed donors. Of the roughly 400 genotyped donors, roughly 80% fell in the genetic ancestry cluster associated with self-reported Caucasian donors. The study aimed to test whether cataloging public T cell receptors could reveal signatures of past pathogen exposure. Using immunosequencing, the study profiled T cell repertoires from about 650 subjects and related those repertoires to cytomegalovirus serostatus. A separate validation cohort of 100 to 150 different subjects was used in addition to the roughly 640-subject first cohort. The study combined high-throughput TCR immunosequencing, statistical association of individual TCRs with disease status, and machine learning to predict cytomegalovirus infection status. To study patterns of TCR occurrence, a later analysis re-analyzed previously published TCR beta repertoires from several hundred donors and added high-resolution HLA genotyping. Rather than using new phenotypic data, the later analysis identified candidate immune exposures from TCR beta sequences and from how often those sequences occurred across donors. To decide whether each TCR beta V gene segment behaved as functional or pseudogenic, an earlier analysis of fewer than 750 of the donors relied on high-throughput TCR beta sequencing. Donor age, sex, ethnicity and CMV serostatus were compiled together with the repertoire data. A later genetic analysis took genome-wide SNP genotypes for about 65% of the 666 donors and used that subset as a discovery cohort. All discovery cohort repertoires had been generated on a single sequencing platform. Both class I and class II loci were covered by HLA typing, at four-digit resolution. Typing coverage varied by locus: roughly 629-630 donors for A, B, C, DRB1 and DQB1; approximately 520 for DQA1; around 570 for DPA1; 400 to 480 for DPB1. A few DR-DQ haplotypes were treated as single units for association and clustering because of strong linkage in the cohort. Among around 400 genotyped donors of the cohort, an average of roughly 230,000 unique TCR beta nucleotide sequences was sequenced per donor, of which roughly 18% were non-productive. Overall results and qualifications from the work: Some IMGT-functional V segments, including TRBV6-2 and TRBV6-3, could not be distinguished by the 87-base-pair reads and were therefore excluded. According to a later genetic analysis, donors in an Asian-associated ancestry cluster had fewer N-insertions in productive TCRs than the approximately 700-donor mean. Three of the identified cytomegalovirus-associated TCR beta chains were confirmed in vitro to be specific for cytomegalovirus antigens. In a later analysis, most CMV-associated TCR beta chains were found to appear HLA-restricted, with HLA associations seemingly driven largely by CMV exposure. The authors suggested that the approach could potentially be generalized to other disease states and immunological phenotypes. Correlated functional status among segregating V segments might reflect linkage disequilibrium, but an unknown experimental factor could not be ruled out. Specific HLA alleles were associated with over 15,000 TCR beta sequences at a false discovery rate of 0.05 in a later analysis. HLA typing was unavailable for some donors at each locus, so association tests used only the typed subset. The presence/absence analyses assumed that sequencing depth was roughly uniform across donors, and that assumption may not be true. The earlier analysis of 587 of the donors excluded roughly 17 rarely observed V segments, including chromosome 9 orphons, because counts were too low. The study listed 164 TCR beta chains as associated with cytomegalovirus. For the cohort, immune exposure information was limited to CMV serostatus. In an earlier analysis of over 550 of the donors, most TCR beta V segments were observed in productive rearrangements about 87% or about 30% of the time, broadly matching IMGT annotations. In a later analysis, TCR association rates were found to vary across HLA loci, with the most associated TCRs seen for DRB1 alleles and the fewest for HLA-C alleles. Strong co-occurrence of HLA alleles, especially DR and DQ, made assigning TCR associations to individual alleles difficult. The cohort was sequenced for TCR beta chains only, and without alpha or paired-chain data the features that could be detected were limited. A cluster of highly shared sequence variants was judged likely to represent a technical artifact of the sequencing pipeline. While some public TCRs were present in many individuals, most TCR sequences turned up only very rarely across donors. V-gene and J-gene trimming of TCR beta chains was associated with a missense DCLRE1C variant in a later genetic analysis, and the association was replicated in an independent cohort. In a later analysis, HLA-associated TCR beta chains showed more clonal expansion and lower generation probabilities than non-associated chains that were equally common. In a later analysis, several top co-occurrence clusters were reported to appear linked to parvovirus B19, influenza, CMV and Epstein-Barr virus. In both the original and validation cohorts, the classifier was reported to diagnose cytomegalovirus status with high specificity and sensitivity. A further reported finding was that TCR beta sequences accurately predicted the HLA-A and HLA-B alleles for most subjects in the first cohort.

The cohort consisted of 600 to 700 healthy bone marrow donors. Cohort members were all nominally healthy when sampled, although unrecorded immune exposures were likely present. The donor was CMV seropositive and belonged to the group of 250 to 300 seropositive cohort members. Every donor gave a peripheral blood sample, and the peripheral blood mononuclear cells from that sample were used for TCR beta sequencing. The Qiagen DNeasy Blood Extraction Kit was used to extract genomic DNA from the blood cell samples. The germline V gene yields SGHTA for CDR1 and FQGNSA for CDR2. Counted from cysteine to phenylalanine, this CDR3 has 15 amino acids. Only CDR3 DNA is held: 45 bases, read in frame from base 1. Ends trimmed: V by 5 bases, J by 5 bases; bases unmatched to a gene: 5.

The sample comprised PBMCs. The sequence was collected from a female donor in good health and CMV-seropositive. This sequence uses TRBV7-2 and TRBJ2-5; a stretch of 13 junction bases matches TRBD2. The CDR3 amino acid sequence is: CASSLGTSGMETQYF. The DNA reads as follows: TGTGCCAGCAGCCTTGGGACTAGCGGGATGGAGACCCAGTACTTC. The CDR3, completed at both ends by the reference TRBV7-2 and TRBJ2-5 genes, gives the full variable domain GAGVSQSPSNKVTEKGKDVELRCDPISGHTALYWYRQSLGQGLEFLIYFQGNSAPDKSGLPSDRFSAERTGGSVSTLTIQRTQQEDSAVYLCASSLGTSGMETQYFGPGTRLLVL.